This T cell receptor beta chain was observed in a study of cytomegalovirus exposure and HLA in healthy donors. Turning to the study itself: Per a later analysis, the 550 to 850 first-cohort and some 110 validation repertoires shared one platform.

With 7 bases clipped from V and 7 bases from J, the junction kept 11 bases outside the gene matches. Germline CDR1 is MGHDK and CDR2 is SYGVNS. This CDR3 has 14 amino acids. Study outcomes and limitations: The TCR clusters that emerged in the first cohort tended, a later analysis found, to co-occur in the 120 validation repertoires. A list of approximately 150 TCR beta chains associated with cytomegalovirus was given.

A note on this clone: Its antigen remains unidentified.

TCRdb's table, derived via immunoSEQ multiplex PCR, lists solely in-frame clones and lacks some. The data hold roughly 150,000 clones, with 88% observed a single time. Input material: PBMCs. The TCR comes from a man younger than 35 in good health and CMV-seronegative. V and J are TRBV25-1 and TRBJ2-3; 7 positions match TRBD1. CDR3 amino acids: CASMLEGGQNTQYF. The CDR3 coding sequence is TGTGCCAGCATGCTTGAAGGGGGCCAGAATACGCAGTATTTT. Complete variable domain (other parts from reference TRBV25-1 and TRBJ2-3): EADIYQTPRYLVIGTGKKITLECSQTMGHDKMYWYQQDPGMELHLIHYSYGVNSTEKGDLSSESTVSRIRTEHFPLTLESARPSHTSQYLCASMLEGGQNTQYFGPGTRLTVL.